A selection of T cell receptor beta chains follows, all from one sample in a study of identical twins. TCRdb reprocessed the 5' RACE reads with MiXCR, giving one entry per CDR3 protein. The table shows approximately 1.8 million distinct CDR3 sequences, with around 29% occurring only once. The sample taken for sequencing was cord blood. These receptors originate from a newborn girl in good health. Each CDR3 is given with its conserved first and last residue. Fields, in order: V gene, clone size, D gene, J gene, CDR3 DNA, CDR3 protein. D genes are given only for firm matches. Clone size is not always given. Where it is, it says once, few, many or a class for expanded clones.

TRBV27	.	.	TRBJ1-1	TGTGCCAGCAGTTTTCATCACAACACTGAAGCTTTCTTT	CASSFHHNTEAFF
TRBV6-1	.	.	TRBJ1-5	TGTGCCAGCGTCCCAGTGCGGGGCAATCAGCCCCAGCATTTT	CASVPVRGNQPQHF
TRBV6-6	few	.	TRBJ1-6	TGTGCCAGCAGTTACTGGGGTCATTCACCCCTCCACTTT	CASSYWGHSPLHF
TRBV12-3/TRBV12-4	many	.	TRBJ2-5	TGTGCCAGCAGTTTATGGGGGTCGGAGACCCAGTACTTC	CASSLWGSETQYF
TRBV9	few	.	TRBJ2-5	TGTGCCAGCAGCGTATCCCCCCAAAAGACCCAGTACTTC	CASSVSPQKTQYF
TRBV7-9	.	TRBD2	TRBJ2-1	TGTGCCAGCAGCTTAACCCTGACTAGCGGGAACGATGAGCAGTTCTTC	CASSLTLTSGNDEQFF
TRBV12-3/TRBV12-4	.	.	TRBJ2-7	TGTGCCAGTCCAGGCCCCACTTACAATGAGCAGTACTTC	CASPGPTYNEQYF
TRBV2	.	.	TRBJ2-3	TGTGCCAGCAGTGTCTTCGAGGGGGGGCCGGCAGATACGCAGTATTTT	CASSVFEGGPADTQYF
TRBV10-3	.	.	TRBJ2-2	TGTGCCATCAGTGGACAGGGAGGGGCCGGGGAGCTGTTTTTT	CAISGQGGAGELFF
TRBV5-1	few	TRBD2	TRBJ2-3	TGCGCCAGCAGCTTGTCGCAATTACCGGGACTAGCGGGGGCTAACACAGATACGCAGTATTTT	CASSLSQLPGLAGANTDTQYF
TRBV15	few	.	TRBJ2-3	TGTGCCACCAGCAGAGCCCTAGTCACAGATACGCAGTATTTT	CATSRALVTDTQYF
TRBV5-6	.	.	TRBJ2-5	TGTGCCAGCAGCTTGTTGCCAGGCCAAGAGACCCAGTACTTC	CASSLLPGQETQYF
TRBV12-3/TRBV12-4	.	.	TRBJ1-6	TGTGCCAGCAGTTTTGGGGGAAGTGATAATTCACCCCTCCACTTT	CASSFGGSDNSPLHF
TRBV6-6	once	.	TRBJ1-1	TGTGCCAGCAGACTCGACACGAACACTGAAGCTTTCTTT	CASRLDTNTEAFF
TRBV2	few	.	TRBJ1-2	TGTGCCAGCAGAACTCTAAGTGGCTACACCTTC	CASRTLSGYTF
TRBV10-3	few	.	TRBJ2-5	TGTGCCATCGGCGCCGTTCCCCAAGAGACCCAGTACTTC	CAIGAVPQETQYF
TRBV27	few	.	TRBJ2-3	TGTGCCAGCAGTCCCCAGATACAAGATACGCAGTATTTT	CASSPQIQDTQYF
TRBV7-9	.	.	TRBJ2-2	TGTGCCGGCAGATGGGTAGCAGCCTGGGACACCGGGGAGCTGTTTTTT	CAGRWVAAWDTGELFF
TRBV18	many	.	TRBJ1-1	TGTGCCAGCAGCCCCTCGGGGGACACTGAAGCTTTCTTT	CASSPSGDTEAFF
TRBV4-2	few	TRBD2	TRBJ2-1	TGTGCCAGCAGCCGACTGAGCGGGGGAATCTACAATGAGCAGTTCTTC	CASSRLSGGIYNEQFF
TRBV20-1	.	.	TRBJ2-3	TGCAGTGCTAGGCGGCAGTTAGGGACAGATACGCAGTATTTT	CSARRQLGTDTQYF
TRBV13	few	.	TRBJ2-4	TGTGCCAGCAGCCGGTATAGCGTAGCCAAAAACATTCAGTACTTC	CASSRYSVAKNIQYF
TRBV5-1	few	.	TRBJ2-3	TGCGCCAGCAGCTTGGAGAGCAGGGGGAGGGCAGATACGCAGTATTTT	CASSLESRGRADTQYF
TRBV7-2	many	.	TRBJ2-7	TGTGCCAGCAGCTTTGGGGTACTACCTACCTACGAGCAGTACTTC	CASSFGVLPTYEQYF
TRBV6-5	.	.	TRBJ2-7	TGTGCCAGCAGTTACTCTTCGTGGACCTACGAGCAGTACTTC	CASSYSSWTYEQYF
TRBV29-1	many	.	TRBJ2-3	TGCAGCGTTGAATGCGCCACAGATACGCAGTATTTT	CSVECATDTQYF